This T cell receptor (beta chain) was identified during a study of cytomegalovirus exposure and HLA in healthy donors. General observations from the study: Confirmation was obtained in vitro that a few CMV-associated chains are specific for CMV antigens. Reports credit the classifier with highly specific, highly sensitive diagnosis of cytomegalovirus status.

Worth noting for this clone: Its antigen is undetermined.

The germline gives CDR1 MGHDK, CDR2 SYGVNS. The CDR3 sequence is 15 residues long. The V gene end was trimmed by 10 bases and the J gene end by 3 bases; junction bases not matched to a gene: 6. Here immunoSEQ multiplex PCR was the method, and the copy in TCRdb shows in-frame clones only, minus some. Of more than 200,000 clones in the sample, roughly 87% were seen once. This receptor was identified in a man aged 18 to 29 in good health and CMV-seropositive. The rearrangement joins TRBV25-1 to TRBJ2-3; 14 nucleotides align to TRBD2. Sequenced input: PBMCs. This chain's CDR3 is CATGLAGGRTDTQYF. The DNA of the CDR3 is TGTGCCACCGGACTAGCGGGAGGTCGGACAGATACGCAGTATTTT.